The rows below give T cell receptor beta chains drawn from one sample of a study of T cell responses to AZD1222 COVID-19 vaccine. Some clones are missing from TCRdb's copy, which holds only in-frame ones; the method was immunoSEQ multiplex PCR. This table holds about 100,000 clones, about 86% found once. The sample was peripheral blood, taken on day 0 of AZD1222 vaccination. The receptors come from an adult in good health. Each CDR3 is given with its conserved first and last residue. Each record gives: J gene, D gene, V gene, clone size, CDR3 length, CDR3 DNA, CDR3 protein. The D gene is left open where the match is weak. Only some rows state a clone size, as once, few, many or a class for expanded clones.

>TRBJ1-5|.|TRBV7-9|.|14
TGTGCCAGCAGCTGGGGGGCCCAAAATCAGCCCCAGCATTTT
CASSWGAQNQPQHF
>TRBJ1-5|TRBD1|TRBV2|few|14
TGTGCCAGCAGTGGGGGACAGGGGTATCAGCCCCAGCATTTT
CASSGGQGYQPQHF
>TRBJ2-3|TRBD1|TRBV2|.|17
TGTGCCAGCACTAACGGCCAGGGGGCCCAGGTGGCAGATACGCAGTATTTT
CASTNGQGAQVADTQYF
>TRBJ1-2|.|TRBV5-4|.|16
TGTGCCAGCAGCTTGGAATTGAACCCCGGTAGTGGGGGCTACACCTTC
CASSLELNPGSGGYTF
>TRBJ2-1|.|TRBV29-1|.|12
TGCAGCGTTGAAGACAGGGTCAATGAGCAGTTCTTC
CSVEDRVNEQFF
>TRBJ1-2|.|TRBV7-8|.|16
TGTGCCAGCAGCTCCGTAAAGGGACCACTTCCCTATGGCTACACCTTC
CASSSVKGPLPYGYTF
>TRBJ1-1|.|TRBV9|many|13
TGTGCCAGCAGCGTAGAAGTAACAGGGAGCGCTTTCTTT
CASSVEVTGSAFF
>TRBJ2-5|TRBD1|TRBV29-1|.|14
TGCAGCGTTGAAACCGGGACAGTAGTAGAGACCCAGTACTTC
CSVETGTVVETQYF
>TRBJ2-3|.|TRBV24-1|.|14
TGTGCCACCAGTGAAGAGAAAATCGGGGATACGCAGTATTTT
CATSEEKIGDTQYF
>TRBJ1-3|TRBD1|TRBV10-3|medium-sized|18
TGTGCCATCAGTGGCGGGACAGTAGACCAAATTTCTGGAAACACCATATATTTT
CAISGGTVDQISGNTIYF
>TRBJ1-6|.|TRBV20-1|.|13
TGCAGTGCGAGTACAGGTTATAATTCACCCCTCCACTTT
CSASTGYNSPLHF
>TRBJ1-5|.|TRBV5-8|.|18
TGTGCCAGCAGTTCGGAGGTCCGACAGCTAAATAGCAATCAGCCCCAGCATTTT
CASSSEVRQLNSNQPQHF
>TRBJ2-7|TRBD2|TRBV7-2|once|15
TGTGCCAGCAGCTTAGTCGCTAGCGGAACCTACGAGCAGTACTTC
CASSLVASGTYEQYF
>TRBJ2-5|TRBD2|TRBV15|.|15
TGTGCCACCAGCAGGGAAAGGACTAGCCTCGAGACCCAGTACTTC
CATSRERTSLETQYF
>TRBJ1-6|TRBD1|TRBV4-3|.|14
TGCGCCAGCAGCCAGGGACAGCCAAATTCACCCCTCCACTTT
CASSQGQPNSPLHF
>TRBJ1-5|TRBD1|TRBV28|.|13
TGTGCCAGCAGTAACAGGGGAGGTCAGCCCCAGCATTTT
CASSNRGGQPQHF
>TRBJ2-2|TRBD2|TRBV18|many|15
TGTGCCAGCTCACCAGGGAGGGGTGCGACCGGGGAGCTGTTTTTT
CASSPGRGATGELFF
>TRBJ2-7|TRBD1|TRBV6-5|.|15
TGTGCCAGCACCGGAGGGACAGGGGGCTGGGACGAGCAGTACTTC
CASTGGTGGWDEQYF
>TRBJ1-5|TRBD1|TRBV30|.|17
TGTGCCTGGATCCGGGACAGGGCCCGTTATAGCAATCAGCCCCAGCATTTT
CAWIRDRARYSNQPQHF
>TRBJ2-3|TRBD2|TRBV11-1|.|16
TGTGCCAGCAGCATACTGACTAGCGGCCGCACAGATACGCAGTATTTT
CASSILTSGRTDTQYF
>TRBJ2-3|.|TRBV20-1|.|11
TGCAGTGCTACAGGCTCAGATACGCAGTATTTT
CSATGSDTQYF
>TRBJ1-2|TRBD1|TRBV7-9|few|14
TGTGCCAGCAGCTTAGCGCCGACAGGGGTAGGCTACACCTTC
CASSLAPTGVGYTF
>TRBJ2-3|.|TRBV30|.|13
TGTGCCTGGAACAGGGTTGACACAGATACGCAGTATTTT
CAWNRVDTDTQYF
>TRBJ1-6|.|TRBV2|.|13
TGTGCCAGCCGGGACACTAGGAATTCACCCCTCCACTTT
CASRDTRNSPLHF
>TRBJ1-5|TRBD1|TRBV30|.|14
TGTGCCTGGAGCGCCGGGACAGCCTCGGAACCCCAGCATTTT
CAWSAGTASEPQHF
>TRBJ1-1|.|TRBV9|.|13
TGTGCCAGCAGCCGCCTCGACGCAATGGGAGCTTTCTTT
CASSRLDAMGAFF
>TRBJ1-2|.|TRBV3-1/TRBV3-2|.|18
TGTGCCAGCAGCCAAGTTACCTACTCACCAGCGGGTCGGGTAAGCTACACCTTC
CASSQVTYSPAGRVSYTF
>TRBJ1-1|.|TRBV30|few|13
TGTGCCTGGAGCTACCAGAGCGACACTGAAGCTTTCTTT
CAWSYQSDTEAFF
>TRBJ2-1|.|TRBV6-1|.|14
TGTGCCAGCAGTGAAGGGCCAGTTCACAATGAGCAGTTCTTC
CASSEGPVHNEQFF
>TRBJ2-7|TRBD2|TRBV7-2|.|17
TGTGCCAGCAGCTTAGGCCTAGCGGGAGGGGCTTCCTACGAGCAGTACTTC
CASSLGLAGGASYEQYF
>TRBJ1-2|.|TRBV15|.|15
TGTGCCACCAGCAGAGATCGGGAGGGCGTCTATGGCTACACCTTC
CATSRDREGVYGYTF
>TRBJ1-6|.|TRBV13|.|13
TGTGCCAGCAGCTCGGGAGCCAATTCACCCCTCCACTTT
CASSSGANSPLHF
>TRBJ2-1|.|TRBV7-2|.|17
TGTGCCAGCAGCTTAGAAGGCAGGACCACCTCTAACAATGAGCAGTTCTTC
CASSLEGRTTSNNEQFF
>TRBJ1-2|.|TRBV7-8|once|14
TGTGCCAGCAGCCGAAAGAACCGACAGGATGGCTACACCTTC
CASSRKNRQDGYTF
>TRBJ1-2|.|TRBV28|.|17
TGTGCCAGCACCCCCCCGGGGACTCATACGTCGGGCTATGGCTACACCTTC
CASTPPGTHTSGYGYTF
>TRBJ2-7|.|TRBV6-6|.|14
TGTGCCAGCAGTTACTCGATTGGGAGTTACGAGCAGTACTTC
CASSYSIGSYEQYF
>TRBJ2-3|.|TRBV19|.|15
TGTGCCAGTAGGCGGGTCCAGGGCCGGACAGATACGCAGTATTTT
CASRRVQGRTDTQYF